Described below is a single T cell receptor beta chain sequence and its context. This specimen comes from a study of blood T cell repertoires in COVID-19. Across the whole study: Samples representing acute and convalescent COVID-19 were sourced from the United States, Italy and Spain. PBMCs, B-cell-depleted T cells, or T cells provided the cDNA or gDNA that made up the material.

As processed by the authors: Estimation of nucleated cell counts relied on the amplification of reference gene primers. Only in-frame clones appear in the TCRdb table, and some are missing; sequencing was by immunoSEQ multiplex PCR. V and J calls plus clone size are reproduced from that table; the DNA served to infer D and trimming. The repertoire holds roughly 20,000 clones, with about nine tenths as singletons. Sample: peripheral blood. The TCR comes from a human donor in a cohort sampled during active COVID-19.

The CDR3 DNA is TGTGCCAGCACCGAACCCCTAGCGGGGGAGGAGCAGTTCTTC. It specifies CASTEPLAGEEQFF. The chain is built from TRBV2 and TRBJ2-1, with TRBD2 identical over 10 bases. CDR3 length: 14 amino acids. Germline trimming cut 7 bases from V and 10 bases from J; bases unmatched to any gene: 10. Germline values: CDR1 SNHLY, CDR2 FYNNEI. Full variable domain (remainder filled in from reference TRBV2 and TRBJ2-1): EPEVTQTPSHQVTQMGQEVILRCVPISNHLYFYWYRQILGQKVEFLVSFYNNEISEKSEIFDDQFSVERPDGSNFTLKIRSTKLEDSAMYFCASTEPLAGEEQFFGPGTRLTVL.